The 28 T cell receptor beta chains presented below share a single source sample, sequenced in a study of T-cell memory formation after mild COVID-19. TCRdb redid the calling of the 5' RACE reads with MiXCR, one entry per CDR3 protein. The sample contains fewer than 500,000 distinct CDR3 sequences, roughly 25% of which appear only once. Sequences were obtained from PBMCs or a T cell subset sorted from them (not recorded which). The receptors were sampled from an adult woman who had mild COVID-19 (a few samples of this study predate the infection). Cell type and time point are not known.

This chain uses TRBV6-2 or TRBV6-3 with TRBJ2-5; 8 nucleotides line up with TRBD2. The CDR3 totals 18 residues. The ends lost 2 bases at V and 2 bases at J; junction bases unmatched: 13. From germline, CDR1 is MNHEY and CDR2 SVGEGT. CDR3 in amino acids: CASSYQQIGLAVQETQYF. The CDR3 DNA sequence: TGTGCCAGCAGTTACCAGCAGATAGGACTAGCAGTTCAAGAGACCCAGTACTTC.

V is TRBV27 and J is TRBJ2-1; TRBD1 might be the D (5 bases). The CDR3 covers 17 residues. Trimming pared 3 bases from V and 5 bases from J, leaving 20 bases between. From germline, CDR1 is MNHEY and CDR2 SMNVEV (reference sequence). CDR3 loop: CASSLIWGLRSHNEQFF. Here the CDR3 DNA reads TGTGCCAGCAGTTTGATCTGGGGCCTAAGGTCCCACAATGAGCAGTTCTTC.

The V gene is TRBV7-2, the J gene TRBJ2-1; 9 positions match TRBD2. Germline V gene sequence: CDR1 SGHTA, CDR2 FQGNSA. The length of the CDR3 is 15 residues. The ends lost 4 bases at V and 2 bases at J; junction bases unmatched: 3. CDR3 bases: TGTGCCAGCAGCTCGACTAGCGGTGCCTACAATGAGCAGTTCTTC. This codes for CASSSTSGAYNEQFF.

The chain is built from TRBV28 and TRBJ1-4, with a weak D call TRBD1 (5 bases). Trimming took 5 bases from V and 3 from J, leaving 16 bases between them. This CDR3 is built from 16 residues. CDR1 is MDHEN and CDR2 is SYDVKM in the germline V gene. The CDR3 reads CASSGPEGVSNEKLFF. CDR3 nucleotide sequence: TGTGCCAGCAGTGGTCCCGAAGGGGTATCTAATGAAAAACTGTTTTTT.

This clonotype showed up just a few times. The chain combines TRBV20-1 with TRBJ2-7; TRBD1 agrees at 12 bases. With 3 bases clipped from V and 3 bases from J, the junction kept 12 bases outside the gene matches. The germline gives CDR1 DFQATT, CDR2 SNEGSKA (reference sequence). CDR3 size: 17 residues. The CDR3 DNA reads as TGCAGTGCTAGTGGGGGCGGGACAGGGGGCTTAGGCTACGAGCAGTACTTC. It specifies CSASGGGTGGLGYEQYF.

This clonotype was observed a handful of times. The chain combines TRBV30 with TRBJ1-2; 7 nucleotides agree with TRBD1. CDR3 length: 12 residues. CDR1 is GTSNPN and CDR2 is SVGIG in the germline V gene (reference sequence). J lost 7 bases, V lost 2 bases, and 4 bases had no gene match. The CDR3 bases are TGTGCCTGGAGTCGTCAGGGGGGTGGCTACACCTTC. It specifies CAWSRQGGGYTF.

There are a few counts of this clonotype. The V and J genes are TRBV15 and TRBJ2-6, with D possibly being TRBD2 (7 bases). The CDR3 runs 21 residues. V lost 0 bases, J lost 0 bases, and 21 bases lay in between. CDR1 and CDR2 from the germline V gene are LNHNV and YYDKDF (reference sequence). The CDR3 loop is CATSREFRRTGGLSGANVLTF. The CDR3 nucleotides are TGTGCCACCAGCAGAGAATTCAGGAGGACGGGGGGCCTCTCTGGGGCCAACGTCCTGACTTTC.

In this sample, this clonotype turned up a few times. This chain uses TRBV30 with TRBJ2-1; D remains unclear. CDR3 length: 11 residues. Germline CDR1 reads GTSNPN; CDR2 reads SVGIG (reference sequence). The V and J ends lost 1 base and 8 bases respectively, with 6 bases between them. CDR3 protein: CAWSAVYEQFF. In DNA form, the CDR3 reads TGTGCCTGGAGTGCCGTTTATGAGCAGTTCTTC.

A few counts support this clonotype. This chain uses TRBV15 with TRBJ2-7, with TRBD1 matching 9 bases. The germline V gene has CDR1 LNHNV and CDR2 YYDKDF (reference sequence). This CDR3 has 15 residues. J gave up 4 bases and V 1 base, and 5 bases lay outside the gene matches. The CDR3 DNA sequence: TGTGCCACCAGCAGAGGTGGGACAGGGACTTACGAGCAGTACTTC. This codes for CATSRGGTGTYEQYF. The whole variable domain, remainder taken from reference TRBV15 and TRBJ2-7, is DAMVIQNPRYQVTQFGKPVTLSCSQTLNHNVMYWYQQKSSQAPKLLFHYYDKDFNNEADTPDNFQSRRPNTSFCFLDIRSPGLGDTAMYLCATSRGGTGTYEQYFGPGTRLTVT.

This clonotype was detected only a few times. This chain joins TRBV18 and TRBJ1-6; D may be TRBD1 (5 bases). V dropped 1 base and J dropped 7 bases, with 11 bases sitting between them. This CDR3 comprises 15 residues. Germline V CDR1 and CDR2: KGHSH, LQKENI. This CDR3 is CASSPRAGQNSPLHF. The DNA of the CDR3 is TGTGCCAGCTCACCACGGGCAGGGCAGAATTCACCCCTCCACTTT.

The V and J genes are TRBV15 and TRBJ2-5, with a tentative D call TRBD1 (5 bases). V lost 6 bases and J 3 bases, leaving 14 bases between the germline ends. Looked up from germline, CDR1 is LNHNV and CDR2 is YYDKDF (reference sequence). CDR3 size: 14 residues. The CDR3 reads CATSTGDTEETQYF. As DNA, the CDR3 is TGTGCCACCAGTACAGGTGATACGGAAGAGACCCAGTACTTC.

This clonotype was seen many times. The chain is built from TRBV20-1 and TRBJ2-3; D unresolved. V was trimmed by 3 bases and J by 0 bases, leaving 7 bases between them. Germline V gene data show CDR1 as DFQATT and CDR2 as SNEGSKA (reference sequence). The CDR3 runs to 13 residues. CDR3: CSASPQSTDTQYF. The CDR3 nucleotides are TGCAGTGCTAGCCCCCAGAGCACAGATACGCAGTATTTT.

The table lists this clonotype with a few counts. The V and J genes are TRBV5-1 and TRBJ2-3, with TRBD2 identical over 9 bases. The CDR3 has 16 residues. Germline CDR1 and CDR2: SGHRS and YFSETQ. Losses at the gene ends were 0 bases for V and 1 base for J; bases not matched to a gene: 3. CDR3 nucleotides: TGCGCCAGCAGCTTGGAGGCTAGCGGGGGCACAGATACGCAGTATTTT. Its translation: CASSLEASGGTDTQYF.

This clonotype was counted between two and nine times. The chain is built from TRBV5-6 and TRBJ2-5, with TRBD2 identical over 8 bases. The trim removed 4 bases at V and 1 base at J, leaving 12 bases unmatched. The length of the CDR3 is 17 residues. Germline values: CDR1 SGHDT, CDR2 YYEEEE. As DNA, the CDR3 is TGTGCCAGCAGCGATATCAGTACTAGCGGACTCCAAGAGACCCAGTACTTC. Its protein product is CASSDISTSGLQETQYF.

The chain is built from TRBV12-3 or TRBV12-4 and TRBJ2-1, with 13 bases that match TRBD2. The V gene end was trimmed by 6 bases and the J gene end by 4 bases; junction bases not matched to a gene: 3. The CDR3 runs to 15 residues. The CDR3 sequence: CASRGLAGAYNEQFF. DNA for the CDR3: TGTGCCAGCAGAGGACTAGCGGGAGCATACAATGAGCAGTTCTTC.

This clonotype has a handful of counts. The genes are TRBV9 and TRBJ2-7; TRBD2 matches 11 bases. The CDR3 contains 15 residues. Germline CDR1 is SGDLS and CDR2 is YYNGEE. V gave up 0 bases and J gave up 4 bases; unmatched junction bases: 3. CDR3 region: CASSVAASGGYEQYF. The CDR3 nucleotides read TGTGCCAGCAGCGTAGCGGCTAGCGGGGGGTACGAGCAGTACTTC.

V gene TRBV4-3 combines with J gene TRBJ2-7; D might be TRBD1 (6 bases). V lost 1 base to trimming and J lost 1 base, with 11 bases between them. Germline V CDR1 and CDR2: LGHNA, YSLEER. The CDR3 is 15 amino acids. The chain's CDR3 is CASSQGTVTSYEQYF. The CDR3 bases are TGCGCCAGCAGCCAAGGGACAGTGACTTCCTACGAGCAGTACTTC.

This clonotype was observed many times. An end of the junction does not agree with germline; a read error may underlie this. The chain is built from TRBV12-3 or TRBV12-4 and TRBJ2-3; a possible D gene is TRBD1 (5 bases). The CDR3 is 14 residues long. The CDR3 DNA is TGTGCCAGCAGCTTAGGGGCTAGCACAGATACGCAGTATTTT. Translating it yields CASSLGASTDTQYF.

This sequence joins TRBV15 and TRBJ2-5; no definite D call. With 1 base removed from V and 3 bases from J, the gap between germline ends came to 3 bases. The CDR3 sequence is 12 residues long. Germline CDR1 LNHNV, CDR2 YYDKDF (reference sequence). CDR3 sequence reads: CATSRAKETQYF. As DNA, the CDR3 is TGTGCCACCAGCAGAGCCAAAGAGACCCAGTACTTC.

The V gene is TRBV7-2, the J gene TRBJ2-7; D ambiguous. V gave up 3 bases and J gave up 5 bases, with 11 bases separating them. CDR1 and CDR2 from the germline V gene are SGHTA and FQGNSA. The length of the CDR3 is 13 residues. The CDR3 loop is CASSFGPPDEQYF. In DNA, the CDR3 is TGTGCCAGCAGCTTCGGACCGCCTGACGAGCAGTACTTC.

V and J are TRBV3-1 and TRBJ2-7; 8 nucleotides match TRBD1. The length of the CDR3 is 15 residues. V dropped 2 bases and J dropped 3; count of bases not matched to a gene: 6. Germline values: CDR1 LGHDT, CDR2 YNNKEL (reference sequence). The CDR3 bases are TGTGCCAGCAGCCAAAGGGACAGGTCCATCTACGAGCAGTACTTC. Translation gives CASSQRDRSIYEQYF.

The V gene is TRBV4-2, the J gene TRBJ1-2, with 7 bases aligning to TRBD1. This CDR3 is 15 amino acids long. After removal of 2 bases from V and 4 bases from J, the junction contained 7 bases not matched to a gene. The germline V gene encodes CDR1 LGHNA and CDR2 YNFKEQ. The CDR3 DNA reads TGTGCCAGCAGCCAATCCAGGGGGAGTGGCTATGGCTACACCTTC. This codes for CASSQSRGSGYGYTF.

This sequence joins TRBV20-1 and TRBJ1-2, with a weak D call TRBD1 (6 bases). The CDR3 has 13 amino acids. The germline gives CDR1 DFQATT, CDR2 SNEGSKA (reference sequence). The ends were cut back, 3 bases at V and 0 bases at J, with 8 bases in the middle. The CDR3 sequence is CSASTGTNYGYTF. The DNA of the CDR3 is TGCAGTGCTAGCACAGGGACTAACTATGGCTACACCTTC.

This clonotype was detected only a few times. The rearrangement joins TRBV5-1 to TRBJ2-7, with a possible D match to TRBD2 (6 bases). CDR3 length: 14 residues. The V end was cut by 5 bases, the J end by 1 base, with 13 bases between. The germline V gene has CDR1 SGHRS and CDR2 YFSETQ. CDR3 sequence: CASRALANSYEQYF. The CDR3, as DNA: TGCGCCAGCAGGGCCCTAGCGAATTCCTACGAGCAGTACTTC.

This chain connects TRBV6-6 to TRBJ1-5; D is uncertain. From germline, CDR1 is MNHNY and CDR2 SVGAGI (reference sequence). Trimming removed 7 bases from V and 2 bases from J, with 12 bases in between. The CDR3 runs to 14 residues. The DNA of the CDR3 is TGTGCCAGCACCCCCAATGGGGGCAATCAGCCCCAGCATTTT. It specifies CASTPNGGNQPQHF.

The chain joins TRBV24-1 to TRBJ2-3, with D tentatively TRBD1 or TRBD2 (6 bases each). The V gene's germline CDR1 is KGHDR and CDR2 SFDVKD. The CDR3 runs to 16 residues. Trimming took off 3 bases at V and 2 bases at J, with 14 bases between the two ends. CDR3 nucleotides: TGTGCCACCAGTGATCCCAGGGGCGGGGTCACAGATACGCAGTATTTT. Translating it yields CATSDPRGGVTDTQYF.

V usage is TRBV7-2 and J usage is TRBJ2-5, with D possibly matching TRBD2 (5 bases). Between the trimmed V and J ends, which lost 0 bases and 5 bases, there was a span of 13 bases. Germline V CDR1 and CDR2: SGHTA, FQGNSA. The CDR3 totals 15 residues. The CDR3 region is CASSLAGVYFETQYF. Here the CDR3 DNA reads TGTGCCAGCAGCTTAGCCGGGGTCTATTTTGAGACCCAGTACTTC.

The chain uses TRBV27 and TRBJ2-7; TRBD2 agrees at 8 bases. This CDR3 has 15 residues. Trimming removed 5 bases from V and 6 bases from J; junction bases left unmatched: 12. The germline gives CDR1 MNHEY, CDR2 SMNVEV (reference sequence). CDR3 loop: CASSPAGGGRVEQYF. CDR3 DNA sequence: TGTGCCAGCAGTCCAGCCGGGGGGGGCCGGGTCGAGCAGTACTTC.